The table lists the clone carrying this T cell receptor (beta chain) with a count of one. The antigen remains unidentified. A read error is possible here, since a much larger clone lies one base away. The data are from a study of liver allograft versus peripheral blood T cells. Background on the study: Transplanted-liver and recipient peripheral blood T cell receptor repertoires were compared.

TCRdb re-derived calls from the reads in MiXCR, one entry per CDR3 protein. The data show thousands of distinct CDR3 sequences, 15% to 20% seen once. Regarding the study as a whole: Intragraft T cell receptor repertoires of liver allografts were reportedly distinct from those in peripheral blood.

The length of the CDR3 is 14 residues. Germline V gene sequence: CDR1 SEHNR, CDR2 FQNEAQ (reference sequence). The ends were cut back, 0 bases at V and 4 bases at J, with 9 bases in the middle. This TCR came from a human patient who had a liver transplant. The graft donor may account for some of the T cells. The genes are TRBV7-9 and TRBJ1-1, with no clear D. CDR3 protein: CASSLAGWGTEAFF. As DNA, the CDR3 is TGTGCCAGCAGCTTAGCGGGATGGGGCACTGAAGCTTTCTTT.